The 16 T cell receptor beta chains given below trace back to one sample, sequenced in a study of shared clonotypes between healthy human individuals. Assay used: immunoSEQ multiplex PCR; TCRdb lists only in-frame clones, some missing. The repertoire has millions of clones, over 85% of them found once; the top ten carry 0.39%. Sequenced: naive CD4+ T cells from PBMCs. The subset here: CD45RA+ positively selected. Receptors were obtained from a man between 18 and 29 years old in good health. Some clones in this sample may be carry-over from other donors' samples.

The chain recombines TRBV15 with TRBJ1-2; 7 bases agree with TRBD1. CDR3 length equals 13 residues. Germline V gene sequence: CDR1 LNHNV, CDR2 YYDKDF (reference sequence). V was clipped by 0 bases and J by 13 bases; unmatched bases: 8. DNA for the CDR3: TGTGCCACCAGCAGAGATAACCAGGGGGTGGTCACCTTC. Its translation: CATSRDNQGVVTF.

This sequence joins TRBV9 and TRBJ2-7; 7 bases match TRBD2. The CDR3 sequence is 14 residues long. CDR1 and CDR2 from the germline V gene are SGDLS and YYNGEE. V shed 3 bases, J shed 3 bases, and the junction held 6 bases outside the gene matches. The DNA of the CDR3 is TGTGCCAGCAGCGCCCCCGGGACTAACTACGAGCAGTACTTC. It codes for CASSAPGTNYEQYF.

This rearrangement joins TRBV7-6 to TRBJ2-2; D unclear. Trimming cost V 0 bases and J 2 bases, with 10 bases left between them. Germline CDR1 is SGHVS and CDR2 is FNYEAQ. This CDR3 is built from 16 residues. For the CDR3, the DNA is TGTGCCAGCAGCTTAGCGTACGGCAGCAACACCGGGGAGCTGTTTTTT. Its protein product is CASSLAYGSNTGELFF. The full variable domain, completed using reference TRBV7-6 and TRBJ2-2, is GAGVSQSPRYKVTKRGQDVALRCDPISGHVSLYWYRQALGQGPEFLTYFNYEAQQDKSGLPNDRFSAERPEGSISTLTIQRTEQRDSAMYRCASSLAYGSNTGELFFGEGSRLTVL.

As for this clone: The sample carries other DNA sequences with the same CDR3. The CDR3 region has the DNA TGTGCCAGCAGCTTGCGCGGGACCTACGAGCAGTACTTC. Translated: CASSLRGTYEQYF. The chain uses TRBV5-4 and TRBJ2-7, with D possibly being TRBD2 (6 bases). Germline V gene lookup returns CDR1 SGHNT and CDR2 YYREEE (reference sequence). The CDR3 loop spans 13 amino acids. V was cut by 1 base and J by 2 bases, with 7 bases left in between.

In regard to this clone: The sample carries other DNA sequences with the same CDR3. The V and J genes are TRBV7-9 and TRBJ2-7, with D perhaps given as TRBD1 or TRBD2 (5 bases each). Trimming stripped 5 bases from V and 0 bases from J, with 11 bases between. This CDR3 region has 14 residues. The V gene's germline CDR1 is SEHNR and CDR2 FQNEAQ (reference sequence). Here the CDR3 reads CASSRGASSYEQYF. The CDR3 DNA sequence: TGTGCCAGCAGCCGAGGGGCAAGCTCCTACGAGCAGTACTTC.

This chain joins TRBV11-3 and TRBJ2-7; D gene uncertain. The ends were cut back, 0 bases at V and 2 bases at J, with 5 bases in the middle. This CDR3 contains 13 residues. Per the germline V gene, CDR1 is SGHNT and CDR2 is YENEEA. CDR3: CASSLDSTYEQYF. CDR3 coding DNA: TGTGCCAGCAGCTTAGACTCCACCTACGAGCAGTACTTC. Full variable domain (outside the CDR3, taken from reference TRBV11-3 and TRBJ2-7): EAGVVQSPRYKIIEKKQPVAFWCNPISGHNTLYWYLQNLGQGPELLIRYENEEAVDDSQLPKDRFSAERLKGVDSTLKIQPAELGDSAVYLCASSLDSTYEQYFGPGTRLTVT.

This clone has a handful of counts. The chain combines TRBV5-4 with TRBJ1-1; D gene ambiguous. The CDR3 covers 12 residues. V gave up 4 bases and J gave up 10 bases, with 14 bases separating them. In germline, CDR1 is SGHNT, CDR2 YYREEE (reference sequence). The CDR3, as DNA: TGTGCCAGCAGCGGAGGAGGCCGCCGAGCTTTCTTT. Translated, it gives CASSGGGRRAFF.

CDR3 loop: CASSLSQTQETQYF. DNA of the CDR3: TGTGCCAGCAGCTTGAGCCAGACCCAAGAGACCCAGTACTTC. The rearrangement links TRBV5-4 to TRBJ2-5, with no clear D. The CDR3 totals 14 residues. The germline gives CDR1 SGHNT, CDR2 YYREEE (reference sequence). Trimming took off 1 base at V and 1 base at J, with 8 bases between the two ends.

V gene TRBV19 combines with J gene TRBJ1-5; D not resolved. This CDR3 is 12 amino acids long. CDR1 is LNHDA and CDR2 is SQIVND in the germline V gene (reference sequence). The germline V and J ends were trimmed by 7 bases and 6 bases, with 10 bases remaining between them. This CDR3 reads CASNRPFQPQHF. As DNA, the CDR3 is TGTGCCAGTAATCGGCCTTTTCAGCCCCAGCATTTT.

CDR3 sequence reads: CASSQSGQGGEQYF. CDR3 DNA sequence: TGTGCCAGCAGCCAGTCCGGGCAGGGGGGCGAGCAGTACTTC. The rearrangement links TRBV11-2 to TRBJ2-7; TRBD1 is a possible D gene (7 bases). Germline CDR1 reads SGHAT; CDR2 reads FQNNGV. The V end was cut by 5 bases, the J end by 6 bases, with 17 bases between. The CDR3 spans 14 residues.

The chain uses TRBV5-1 and TRBJ2-1, with 9 positions matching TRBD2. CDR3 length: 14 residues. CDR1 is SGHRS, CDR2 YFSETQ, per germline. J was trimmed by 2 bases and V by 5 bases; bases with no gene match: 2. CDR3: CASSSGRAYNEQFF. The CDR3, as DNA: TGCGCCAGCAGTAGCGGGAGAGCCTACAATGAGCAGTTCTTC.

The gene calls are TRBV4-3 and TRBJ2-5; 9 bases map to TRBD2. This CDR3 comprises 16 residues. Germline V gene data show CDR1 as LGHNA and CDR2 as YSLEER. The J segment lost 4 bases and the V segment lost 1 base, leaving 7 bases of the junction unmatched. In nucleotides, the CDR3 is TGCGCCAGCAGCCAAGTACATAGCGGGAGCGGAGAGACCCAGTACTTC. Protein product: CASSQVHSGSGETQYF.

This sequence joins TRBV28 and TRBJ2-7, with 9 positions matching TRBD2. With 5 bases clipped from V and 5 bases from J, the junction kept 13 bases outside the gene matches. This CDR3 has 16 amino acids. Germline assignment: CDR1 MDHEN and CDR2 SYDVKM. CDR3 nucleotides: TGTGCCAGCAGTCCACCTAGCGGGACACTCGGGGACGAGCAGTACTTC. Its protein product is CASSPPSGTLGDEQYF.

The V call is TRBV5-4, the J call TRBJ2-2; 9 bases are shared with TRBD2. Looked up from germline, CDR1 is SGHNT and CDR2 is YYREEE (reference sequence). V trimming: 1 base; J trimming: 6 bases; junction bases outside the gene matches: 7. This CDR3 contains 16 residues. CDR3 in DNA: TGTGCCAGCAGCTTGAGGAGTGGCGGGGGGGCCGGGGAGCTGTTTTTT. Encoded protein: CASSLRSGGGAGELFF.

Turning to this clone: The same CDR3 is also encoded by other DNA sequences in this sample. The chain couples TRBV29-1 to TRBJ2-5; TRBD2 might be the D (7 bases). The V gene's germline CDR1 is SQVTM and CDR2 ANQGSEA. V lost 6 bases to trimming and J lost 2 bases, with 10 bases between them. This CDR3 contains 12 residues. The CDR3 here is CSVGGLQETQYF. The CDR3 region has the DNA TGCAGCGTCGGGGGGCTACAAGAGACCCAGTACTTC.

As to this clone: Distinct nucleotide sequences in the sample also encode this CDR3. The chain uses TRBV15 and TRBJ2-2, with D possibly called TRBD1 or TRBD2 (5 bases each). Germline assignment: CDR1 LNHNV and CDR2 YYDKDF (reference sequence). Trimming left V 0 bases short and J 4 bases short, with 6 bases between. The CDR3 is 14 amino acids. The CDR3 sequence is CATSRDGGTGELFF. The CDR3 DNA reads TGTGCCACCAGCAGAGATGGGGGCACCGGGGAGCTGTTTTTT.